This TCR beta chain was observed in a study of vaccination effects on CD4 cells after COVID-19. About the research overall: Two-dose BNT162b2 or mRNA-1273 vaccination was given to participants.

Antigen-specific CD4+ T cell clonotypes were called by their expansion after viral peptide-pool culture in ViraFEST. Culture proceeded for nine to eleven days, and CD4+ T cells were then isolated. For each well, about 1.8 million PBMC were cultured with around 9.8 IU/ml IL-2 and around 10 ug/ml peptides. CDR1 and CDR2 (germline): SGHTA, FQGNSA. The CDR3 sequence is 11 residues long. V lost 1 base, J lost 4 bases, and 1 base lay in between. Concerning this clone itself: Its antigen is unidentified.

Here immunoSEQ multiplex PCR was the method, and the copy in TCRdb shows in-frame clones only, minus some. The data hold around 31,000 clones, with roughly 63% observed a single time. The specimen was CD4+ T cells from PBMCs cultured with HCoV-229E spike peptides, collected before COVID-19 vaccination. V gene TRBV7-2 combines with J gene TRBJ2-5; D not resolved. The clonotype originates from a human donor who received a COVID-19 vaccine. The CDR3 loop is CASSLVETQYF. The CDR3, as DNA: TGTGCCAGCAGCTTAGTAGAGACCCAGTACTTC.